One and the same sample provided the 16 T cell receptor beta chains below, sequenced in a study of blood T cell repertoires in COVID-19. Method: immunoSEQ multiplex PCR; TCRdb's copy keeps in-frame clones and lacks some. This table has around 300,000 clones, roughly nine tenths appearing once. Sequenced input: PBMCs or T cells enriched from blood (not recorded which). The receptors were sampled from a woman aged 18 to 35 who had recovered from COVID-19.

The chain combines TRBV13 with TRBJ1-1; 7 positions match TRBD1. Per the germline V gene, CDR1 is PRHDT and CDR2 is FYEKMQ (reference sequence). With 3 bases clipped from V and 3 bases from J, the junction kept 4 bases outside the gene matches. This CDR3 is built from 14 residues. CDR3: CASSFRQGDTEAFF. For the CDR3, the DNA is TGTGCCAGCAGCTTTAGACAGGGTGACACTGAAGCTTTCTTT.

For this clone: One end of the junction fails to match germline, which may point to a read error. The chain couples TRBV6-1 to TRBJ2-1, with 7 bases lining up with TRBD2. Germline-derived CDR1 and CDR2 are MNHNS and SASEGT. The CDR3 runs 12 residues. The CDR3 is CASREGLGGQFF. CDR3 nucleotides: TGTGCCAGCAGAGAAGGACTAGGCGGGCAGTTCTTC.

Regarding this clone: Other nucleotide sequences in the sample specify the same CDR3. The chain has TRBV7-9 and TRBJ1-5; D might be TRBD1 (5 bases). V was cut by 0 bases and J by 7 bases, with 7 bases left in between. Germline lookup yields CDR1 SEHNR and CDR2 FQNEAQ (reference sequence). The CDR3 covers 13 residues. The CDR3 reads CASSLAGGQPQHF. CDR3 bases: TGTGCCAGCAGCTTAGCCGGGGGACAGCCCCAGCATTTT.

The chain carries TRBV29-1 and TRBJ1-1; 8 bases map to TRBD1. J was trimmed by 4 bases and V by 6 bases; bases with no gene match: 7. Germline loops: CDR1 SQVTM, CDR2 ANQGSEA. The CDR3 totals 13 residues. The CDR3 loop is CSVLTGVATEAFF. The CDR3 coding sequence is TGCAGCGTGCTGACAGGGGTGGCCACTGAAGCTTTCTTT.

V gene TRBV6-5 combines with J gene TRBJ2-1; 10 nucleotides line up with TRBD1. The CDR3 runs to 15 residues. After removal of 6 bases from V and 4 bases from J, the junction contained 6 bases not matched to a gene. Germline V lookup: CDR1 MNHEY, CDR2 SVGAGI. The chain's CDR3 is CASRRGTGVYNEQFF. The DNA of the CDR3 is TGTGCCAGCAGGAGAGGGACAGGGGTTTACAATGAGCAGTTCTTC.

The rearrangement uses TRBV30 and TRBJ1-1; D is uncertain. The V end lost 2 bases, the J end lost 2 bases, and 6 bases lay between the germline ends. CDR3 size: 12 residues. Germline V gives CDR1 GTSNPN, CDR2 SVGIG (reference sequence). The CDR3, as DNA: TGTGCCTGGAGTCCGACTAACACTGAAGCTTTCTTT. It is translated as CAWSPTNTEAFF. The whole variable domain, filled in from reference TRBV30 and TRBJ1-1, reads SQTIHQWPATLVQPVGSPLSLECTVEGTSNPNLYWYRQAAGRGLQLLFYSVGIGQISSEVPQNLSASRPQDRQFILSSKKLLLSDSGFYLCAWSPTNTEAFFGQGTRLTVV.

Details on this clone: Other DNA sequences within the sample encode an identical CDR3. This chain joins TRBV4-1 and TRBJ2-7; D may be TRBD2 (5 bases). This CDR3 has 13 residues. Germline V lookup: CDR1 MGHRA, CDR2 YSYEKL. V dropped 0 bases and J dropped 4 bases, with 7 bases sitting between them. The CDR3 coding sequence is TGCGCCAGCAGCCAAGAAGGAGGTTACGAGCAGTACTTC. It specifies CASSQEGGYEQYF.

The chain uses TRBV5-4 and TRBJ1-2, with 9 bases that match TRBD1. The germline V gene has CDR1 SGHNT and CDR2 YYREEE (reference sequence). The V segment lost 4 bases and the J segment 7 bases; nucleotides outside the gene matches: 11. CDR3 length equals 15 residues. As DNA, the CDR3 is TGTGCCAGCAGCCATCGGGGGACAGGGCTTTCTGGCTACACCTTC. It yields the protein CASSHRGTGLSGYTF.

This clone was detected once. The CDR3 here is CASSESGSSYNEQFF. The CDR3 nucleotides are TGCGCCAGCAGTGAGAGTGGGAGCTCCTACAATGAGCAGTTCTTC. The chain links TRBV10-1 to TRBJ2-1, with D perhaps TRBD2 (5 bases). V was shortened by 2 bases and J by 0 bases, with 8 bases between the two germline ends. CDR1 is WNHNN and CDR2 is SYGVQD in the germline V gene (reference sequence). The CDR3 is 15 amino acids.

This clone was seen just once. The chain is built from TRBV3-1 (or the pseudogene TRBV3-2) and TRBJ1-6; 9 nucleotides match TRBD1. This CDR3 contains 14 residues. Germline lookup yields CDR1 LGHDT and CDR2 YNNKEL (reference sequence). The ends lost 1 base at V and 11 bases at J; junction bases unmatched: 3. As DNA, the CDR3 is TGTGCCAGCAGCCAAGGACAGGGGGTTACACCCCTCCACTTT. Translated, it gives CASSQGQGVTPLHF.

This chain uses TRBV27 with TRBJ2-5; 10 bases map to TRBD2. From germline, CDR1 is MNHEY and CDR2 SMNVEV (reference sequence). Unmatched junction bases numbered 4, after V lost 6 bases and J lost 3 bases. The CDR3 covers 14 residues. DNA for the CDR3: TGTGCCAGCAGCTTAGCGGGGGGAGAAGAGACCCAGTACTTC. Residues: CASSLAGGEETQYF.

This chain joins TRBV5-4 and TRBJ2-3; 9 nucleotides line up with TRBD2. CDR1 and CDR2 from the germline V gene are SGHNT and YYREEE (reference sequence). V lost 10 bases and J lost 2; bases outside the gene matches: 2. This CDR3 region has 12 residues. DNA for the CDR3: TGTGCCGCGGGGGGGGTCACAGATACGCAGTATTTT. This codes for CAAGGVTDTQYF.

The rearrangement links TRBV9 to TRBJ2-2, with 8 nucleotides matching TRBD1. This CDR3 is 16 amino acids long. With V trimmed by 3 bases and J by 1 base, 5 bases remained unmatched. Germline CDR1 and CDR2: SGDLS and YYNGEE. CDR3 bases: TGTGCCAGCAGCGCCCCCAGGGGGCTGAACACCGGGGAGCTGTTTTTT. It codes for CASSAPRGLNTGELFF.

V and J are TRBV29-1 and TRBJ1-1, with TRBD1 matching over 12 bases. Germline values: CDR1 SQVTM, CDR2 ANQGSEA. There are 14 residues in the CDR3. Trimming cost V 3 bases and J 4 bases; bases outside gene matches: 3. The CDR3 nucleotides read TGCAGCGTTGATGGGACAGGGGGCATCACTGAAGCTTTCTTT. Translating gives CSVDGTGGITEAFF. Looking up the rest from reference TRBV29-1 and TRBJ1-1 gives the full variable domain: SAVISQKPSRDICQRGTSLTIQCQVDSQVTMMFWYRQQPGQSLTLIATANQGSEATYESGFVIDKFPISRPNLTFSTLTVSNMSPEDSSIYLCSVDGTGGITEAFFGQGTRLTVV.

This chain uses TRBV28 with TRBJ1-6, with no clear D. Trimming took off 2 bases at V and 3 bases at J, with 11 bases between the two ends. The CDR3 covers 16 residues. Germline values: CDR1 MDHEN, CDR2 SYDVKM. The CDR3 DNA reads as TGTGCCAGCAGTTTAAAGTGGGCCAGCTATAATTCACCCCTCCACTTT. Its protein product is CASSLKWASYNSPLHF.

V is TRBV11-2 and J is TRBJ1-3, with D unresolved. V gave up 1 base and J gave up 4 bases, with 11 bases separating them. The CDR3 is made up of 15 amino acids. Germline loops: CDR1 SGHAT, CDR2 FQNNGV. The DNA for the CDR3 is TGTGCCAGCAGCTTAGTTAGTCAATCGGGAAACACCATATATTTT. It encodes CASSLVSQSGNTIYF. Full variable domain (rest looked up from reference TRBV11-2 and TRBJ1-3): EAGVAQSPRYKIIEKRQSVAFWCNPISGHATLYWYQQILGQGPKLLIQFQNNGVVDDSQLPKDRFSAERLKGVDSTLKIQPAKLEDSAVYLCASSLVSQSGNTIYFGEGSWLTVV.